This TCR beta chain was identified during a study of blood T cell repertoires in COVID-19. Overall study context: Sources were T cells, B-cell-depleted T cells, or PBMCs; the material itself was cDNA or gDNA.

This clone was recorded only once. Unmatched junction bases numbered 9, after V lost 4 bases and J lost 3 bases. The CDR3 sequence is 14 residues long. Germline CDR1 reads GTSNPN; CDR2 reads SVGIG (reference sequence). Per the original methods: Quantification of nucleated cells was approximated via reference gene primer amplification. The protocol was immunoSEQ multiplex PCR, while the TCRdb copy is restricted to in-frame clones and leaves out a portion. V and J calls and clone size are as listed in that table; D and trimming were resolved from the DNA. The profile covers around 54,000 clones, with roughly 79% appearing a single time and around 5.3% taken by the ten largest.

Sequencing was carried out using peripheral blood. The chain couples TRBV30 to TRBJ2-7; TRBD1 aligns across 7 bases. The receptor was derived from a woman aged 55 to 70 with acute or convalescent COVID-19. The CDR3 region is CAWTAGRGLYEQYF. CDR3 nucleotide sequence: TGTGCCTGGACCGCTGGAAGGGGGCTCTACGAGCAGTACTTC.